The 14 T cell receptor beta chains below come from one sample, sequenced in a study of CD8 T cells in ankylosing spondylitis. TCRdb fed the 5' RACE reads into MiXCR, producing one record per CDR3 protein. The sample shows about 150,000 distinct CDR3 sequences, roughly 31% of them seen only once. The sequenced material came from synovial fluid, either unsorted or a sorted T cell fraction (not recorded which). These receptors were taken from a male donor with ankylosing spondylitis.

The V and J genes are TRBV5-1 and TRBJ1-6, with 9 bases that match TRBD1. The CDR3 runs to 14 residues. In germline, CDR1 is SGHRS, CDR2 YFSETQ. Trimming removed 4 bases from V and 10 bases from J; junction bases left unmatched: 6. The CDR3 coding sequence is TGCGCCAGCAGCGTGGACAGGGGAAGATCACCCCTCCACTTT. The encoded protein is CASSVDRGRSPLHF.

The table lists this clonotype with a few counts. The genes are TRBV7-9 and TRBJ2-7, with TRBD2 matching 14 bases. CDR3 size: 15 residues. The V and J ends lost 11 bases and 2 bases, in that order; junction bases with no gene match: 8. CDR1 is SEHNR, CDR2 FQNEAQ, per germline (reference sequence). In DNA, the CDR3 is TGTGCCCTGTCAGGGACTAGCGGGAGTCCCTACGAGCAGTACTTC. Amino acid sequence: CALSGTSGSPYEQYF.

There are many counts of this clonotype. The CDR3 DNA reads as TGCAGTGCAAAGGTGCGACTAGACGATGAGCAGTTCTTC. Translated: CSAKVRLDDEQFF. The rearrangement joins TRBV20-1 to TRBJ2-1, with D possibly matching TRBD2 (6 bases). The CDR3 is made up of 13 amino acids. The germline V gene has CDR1 DFQATT and CDR2 SNEGSKA (reference sequence). V lost 6 bases and J lost 8, with 17 bases in between.

This clonotype was picked up a small number of times. The chain joins TRBV12-3 or TRBV12-4 to TRBJ1-5, with D possibly being TRBD1 (5 bases). With 7 bases removed from V and 2 bases from J, the gap between germline ends came to 15 bases. CDR3 length: 15 residues. The CDR3 sequence: CASTLGAGRNQPQHF. The CDR3 DNA follows: TGTGCCAGCACCCTTGGGGCGGGACGCAATCAGCCCCAGCATTTT.

The chain couples TRBV12-3 or TRBV12-4 to TRBJ2-5; maybe TRBD1 (5 bases). V was pared by 7 bases and J by 6 bases, with 15 bases between. CDR3 size: 13 residues. As DNA, the CDR3 is TGTGCCAGCACCACCAGGGTTGAGCAGACCCAGTACTTC. It translates to CASTTRVEQTQYF.

The chain is built from TRBV5-6 and TRBJ2-7; TRBD1 aligns across 9 bases. The CDR3 covers 20 residues. Germline loops: CDR1 SGHDT, CDR2 YYEEEE. V trimming: 4 bases; J trimming: 3 bases; junction bases outside the gene matches: 23. CDR3 DNA sequence: TGTGCCAGCAGCAAACAACGGGACAGGGTATTACTAGACTCGTTCTACGAGCAGTACTTC. Translation: CASSKQRDRVLLDSFYEQYF.

This clonotype has more than one count but fewer than ten. The CDR3 DNA is TGTGCCAGCAGCTTAACAGGGGTTCTGGGAGAGCAGTACTTC. Residues: CASSLTGVLGEQYF. The chain combines TRBV7-9 with TRBJ2-7, with TRBD1 matching 7 bases. The CDR3 is 14 amino acids. V dropped 2 bases and J dropped 7; count of bases not matched to a gene: 8. CDR1 is SEHNR and CDR2 is FQNEAQ in the germline V gene (reference sequence).

There are many counts of this clonotype. The chain uses TRBV20-1 and TRBJ2-2, with D maybe TRBD2 (6 bases). V lost 6 bases and J lost 3, with 8 bases in between. CDR1 is DFQATT, CDR2 SNEGSKA, per germline (reference sequence). The CDR3 contains 12 residues. In nucleotides, the CDR3 is TGCAGTGCCCCGGGGGACACCGGGGAGCTGTTTTTT. Translating it yields CSAPGDTGELFF.

This clonotype was detected only a few times. The J gene is TRBJ2-3, the V gene TRBV20-1, with a possible D match to TRBD2 (5 bases). From germline, CDR1 is DFQATT and CDR2 SNEGSKA (reference sequence). The CDR3 is 15 amino acids. Trimming removed 5 bases at V and 0 bases at J, with 15 bases between. The CDR3 nucleotides read TGCAGTGCTGACCCCCCAGCGGCCAGCACAGATACGCAGTATTTT. Its translation is CSADPPAASTDTQYF.

The table lists this clonotype with a few counts. The genes are TRBV5-5 and TRBJ2-7; TRBD1 matches 7 bases. This CDR3 comprises 13 residues. V was pared by 4 bases and J by 3 bases, with 4 bases of the junction left unmatched. CDR1 SGHKS and CDR2 YYEKEE come from the germline V gene (reference sequence). The CDR3: CASSLRQGYEQYF. The CDR3 nucleotides are TGTGCCAGCAGCCTGCGACAGGGCTACGAGCAGTACTTC.

This clonotype was picked up a small number of times. This chain uses TRBV30 with TRBJ1-2; unclear D gene. Trimming took off 2 bases at V and 5 bases at J, with 6 bases between the two ends. The CDR3 runs to 11 residues. Germline loops: CDR1 GTSNPN, CDR2 SVGIG (reference sequence). For the CDR3, the DNA is TGTGCCTGGAGTTCCACGTATGGCTACACCTTC. This translates into CAWSSTYGYTF.

The rearrangement uses TRBV12-3 or TRBV12-4 and TRBJ1-2; possibly TRBD1 for D (6 bases). The CDR3 covers 14 residues. The V and J ends lost 6 bases and 8 bases respectively, with 19 bases between them. The CDR3 DNA is TGTGCCAGCAGCCTCACCACAGGGCTTGAGGGCTACACCTTC. This gives the protein CASSLTTGLEGYTF.

The rearrangement uses TRBV20-1 and TRBJ2-1, with 11 bases lining up with TRBD2. The CDR3 has 16 residues. Germline CDR1 DFQATT, CDR2 SNEGSKA (reference sequence). Unmatched junction bases numbered 11, after V lost 3 bases and J lost 7 bases. The CDR3 is CSASPKLAGEENEQFF. In DNA form, the CDR3 reads TGCAGTGCTAGCCCCAAACTAGCGGGAGAGGAGAATGAGCAGTTCTTC.

The chain joins TRBV28 to TRBJ2-7; D remains unclear. CDR3 length equals 13 residues. The ends were cut back, 2 bases at V and 3 bases at J, with 8 bases in the middle. Germline loops: CDR1 MDHEN, CDR2 SYDVKM. CDR3 DNA: TGTGCCAGCAGTTTACCCCCCCTCTACGAGCAGTACTTC. Its translation is CASSLPPLYEQYF. Looking up the rest from reference TRBV28 and TRBJ2-7 gives the full variable domain: DVKVTQSSRYLVKRTGEKVFLECVQDMDHENMFWYRQDPGLGLRLIYFSYDVKMKEKGDIPEGYSVSREKKERFSLILESASTNQTSMYLCASSLPPLYEQYFGPGTRLTVT.